What follows are 27 T cell receptor beta chains derived from one specimen sequenced in a study of shared clonotypes between healthy human individuals. Produced via immunoSEQ multiplex PCR; TCRdb's table is partial and in-frame only. This sample has some 2.3 million clones, with 85% to 95% found just once. Input material: naive CD4+ T cells from PBMCs. As to subset: CD45RA+ positively selected. These receptors all stem from a man aged 18 to 35 in good health. Some clones in this sample may be carry-over from other donors' samples.

The CDR3 nucleotides are TGTGCCAGTAGTACCCGGACAGCGTTCAATCAGCCCCAGCATTTT. Protein sequence: CASSTRTAFNQPQHF. The V call is TRBV19, the J call TRBJ1-5, with D possibly TRBD1 on 6 matching bases. Germline V gives CDR1 LNHDA, CDR2 SQIVND (reference sequence). The CDR3 extends over 15 amino acids. Between the trimmed V and J ends, which lost 4 bases and 3 bases, there was a span of 13 bases.

The chain uses TRBV11-3 and TRBJ2-1, with 7 bases identical to TRBD2. This CDR3 spans 14 amino acids. Germline V CDR1 and CDR2: SGHNT, YENEEA. V was clipped by 4 bases and J by 8 bases; unmatched bases: 8. CDR3 sequence: CASSSLGRGDEQFF. CDR3 nucleotides: TGTGCCAGCAGCTCCCTGGGACGGGGGGATGAGCAGTTCTTC.

The chain has TRBV5-1 and TRBJ2-7, with 7 nucleotides matching TRBD2. Germline V gives CDR1 SGHRS, CDR2 YFSETQ. The CDR3 has 16 residues. V gave up 4 bases and J gave up 0 bases; unmatched junction bases: 10. CDR3 DNA: TGCGCCAGCAGCCCTATCGCGGGAGTCCTCTCCTACGAGCAGTACTTC. Its protein is CASSPIAGVLSYEQYF.

The chain carries TRBV5-1 and TRBJ2-6; no clear D. The germline gives CDR1 SGHRS, CDR2 YFSETQ. This CDR3 is built from 15 residues. The V and J ends lost 1 base and 4 bases respectively, with 9 bases between them. The CDR3 loop reads CASSLFLRGANVLTF. As DNA, the CDR3 is TGCGCCAGCAGCTTGTTCCTGAGAGGGGCCAACGTCCTGACTTTC.

The V gene is TRBV7-8, the J gene TRBJ2-7, with 12 positions matching TRBD2. Trimming at V came to 5 bases and at J to 6 bases, leaving 8 bases not matched to a gene. Germline loops: CDR1 SGHVS, CDR2 FQNEAQ. The CDR3 contains 15 residues. The CDR3, as DNA: TGTGCCAGCAGCAGATCGACTAGCGGGAGTACCGAGCAGTACTTC. It translates to CASSRSTSGSTEQYF.

This chain joins TRBV6-1 and TRBJ2-3; D call uncertain. V shed 8 bases and J shed 6 bases, with 6 bases lying between them. This CDR3 has 10 amino acids. CDR1 and CDR2 from the germline V gene are MNHNS and SASEGT. CDR3 sequence reads: CASRVDTQYF. CDR3 nucleotides: TGTGCCAGCCGCGTCGATACGCAGTATTTT.

The rearrangement joins TRBV11-3 to TRBJ1-1; 9 bases match TRBD1. This CDR3 spans 15 amino acids. In germline, CDR1 is SGHNT, CDR2 YENEEA. Unmatched junction bases numbered 5, after V lost 5 bases and J lost 1 base. DNA for the CDR3: TGTGCCAGCAGCCCGGGACAGGGAACGAACACTGAAGCTTTCTTT. Translating it yields CASSPGQGTNTEAFF.

The V and J genes are TRBV29-1 and TRBJ2-3; D is unresolved. Germline CDR1 SQVTM, CDR2 ANQGSEA. Trimming cost V 6 bases and J 2 bases, with 12 bases left between them. The CDR3 contains 13 residues. Here the CDR3 reads CSVGRMLTDTQYF. The DNA of the CDR3 is TGCAGCGTAGGTCGGATGCTCACAGATACGCAGTATTTT.

The rearrangement links TRBV30 to TRBJ2-1, with 9 positions matching TRBD2. This CDR3 region has 15 residues. CDR1 is GTSNPN, CDR2 SVGIG, per germline (reference sequence). V trimming: 0 bases; J trimming: 6 bases; junction bases outside the gene matches: 6. The CDR3 reads CAWSVLGGRANEQFF. CDR3 DNA sequence: TGTGCCTGGAGTGTATTAGGCGGGAGGGCCAATGAGCAGTTCTTC.

The rearrangement links TRBV5-4 to TRBJ2-3; no clear D gene. The germline V gene has CDR1 SGHNT and CDR2 YYREEE (reference sequence). The CDR3 runs 14 residues. V lost 4 bases and J lost 0, with 9 bases in between. This chain's CDR3 is CASSLIASTDTQYF. The CDR3 DNA follows: TGTGCCAGCAGCCTCATCGCTAGCACAGATACGCAGTATTTT.

The chain carries TRBV7-8 and TRBJ1-5; TRBD1 is a possible D gene (6 bases). The CDR3 spans 17 residues. V was clipped by 1 base and J by 3 bases, with 16 bases between them. Germline CDR1 is SGHVS and CDR2 is FQNEAQ. The CDR3, as DNA: TGTGCCAGCAGCTTAGATGCTTCGGGGGCGAACAATCAGCCCCAGCATTTT. The encoded protein is CASSLDASGANNQPQHF.

This chain uses TRBV2 with TRBJ2-3; perhaps TRBD2 as D (5 bases). V was pared by 3 bases and J by 6 bases, with 10 bases between. Germline values: CDR1 SNHLY, CDR2 FYNNEI. The CDR3 has 13 amino acids. The CDR3 nucleotides are TGTGCCAGCAGTGAGGAATTAGCGGATACGCAGTATTTT. It yields the protein CASSEELADTQYF.

This chain joins TRBV28 and TRBJ2-2; D is perhaps TRBD2 (6 bases). Trimming left V 8 bases short and J 8 bases short, with 12 bases between. This CDR3 comprises 12 residues. Germline values: CDR1 MDHEN, CDR2 SYDVKM. CDR3 in amino acids: CASRGRRGELFF. The CDR3 nucleotides are TGTGCCAGCCGGGGGAGGCGTGGGGAGCTGTTTTTT.

In regard to this clone: Additional DNA sequences in this sample encode the identical CDR3. The CDR3 loop is CASSLGGGEQYF. As DNA, the CDR3 is TGTGCCAGCAGCTTGGGGGGTGGGGAGCAGTACTTC. The genes are TRBV5-4 and TRBJ2-7; D gene ambiguous. Trimming shortened V by 0 bases and J by 7 bases, and 8 bases separated the two germline ends. CDR1 and CDR2 from the germline V gene are SGHNT and YYREEE (reference sequence). The CDR3 is 12 residues long.

CDR3 protein: CSVEKAGAAYNEQFF. DNA for the CDR3: TGCAGCGTTGAAAAGGCGGGAGCCGCCTACAATGAGCAGTTCTTC. J is TRBJ2-1 and V is TRBV29-1, with 7 nucleotides matching TRBD2. The germline gives CDR1 SQVTM, CDR2 ANQGSEA. V gave up 2 bases and J gave up 2 bases; unmatched junction bases: 6. This CDR3 spans 15 amino acids.

Note on this clone: The sample contains more than one DNA sequence encoding this CDR3. This chain uses TRBV18 with TRBJ1-5; no reliable D call. Deletions cut 2 bases from V and 7 bases from J, with 12 bases between. The CDR3 runs 14 residues. The germline CDR1 and CDR2 sequences are KGHSH and LQKENI. In nucleotides, the CDR3 is TGTGCCAGCTCACCAGGAGGAGTAGGACAGCCCCAGCATTTT. Protein product: CASSPGGVGQPQHF.

Remarks on this clone: The same CDR3 can be traced to other DNA sequences in this sample. This chain joins TRBV29-1 and TRBJ2-3; D is perhaps TRBD1 (8 bases). The germline V and J ends were trimmed by 7 bases and 3 bases, with 14 bases remaining between them. The CDR3 consists of 13 residues. Germline V gene sequence: CDR1 SQVTM, CDR2 ANQGSEA. The CDR3 DNA follows: TGCAGCGCTACAGGGGGAGGGACAGATACGCAGTATTTT. This encodes CSATGGGTDTQYF.

V usage is TRBV5-8 and J usage is TRBJ2-2, with TRBD2 identical over 7 bases. Germline V gene lookup returns CDR1 SGHTS and CDR2 YDEGEE. J gave up 3 bases and V 2 bases, and 7 bases lay outside the gene matches. This CDR3 is 16 amino acids long. CDR3: CASSFLGGRDTGELFF. The DNA for the CDR3 is TGTGCCAGCAGCTTCCTGGGCGGGAGAGACACCGGGGAGCTGTTTTTT.

This rearrangement joins TRBV7-9 to TRBJ2-3; D gene unclear. The CDR3 totals 13 residues. Germline loops: CDR1 SEHNR, CDR2 FQNEAQ (reference sequence). V was shortened by 0 bases and J by 6 bases, with 7 bases between the two germline ends. CDR3 sequence: CASSLALVDTQYF. CDR3 nucleotides: TGTGCCAGCAGCTTAGCTTTGGTGGATACGCAGTATTTT. The full variable domain, completed using reference TRBV7-9 and TRBJ2-3, is DTGVSQNPRHKITKRGQNVTFRCDPISEHNRLYWYRQTLGQGPEFLTYFQNEAQLEKSRLLSDRFSAERPKGSFSTLEIQRTEQGDSAMYLCASSLALVDTQYFGPGTRLTVL.

The rearrangement joins TRBV11-2 to TRBJ2-7, with no clear D. The CDR3 extends over 13 amino acids. Germline V CDR1 and CDR2: SGHAT, FQNNGV. V shed 6 bases and J shed 0 bases, with 9 bases lying between them. Written as DNA, the CDR3 is TGTGCCAGCAGTCAAACAGTCTCCTACGAGCAGTACTTC. It codes for CASSQTVSYEQYF.

This chain uses TRBV28 with TRBJ2-6, with 7 bases that match TRBD1. CDR3 length equals 16 residues. Germline V gene sequence: CDR1 MDHEN, CDR2 SYDVKM. Trimming took 6 bases from V and 0 from J; bases not matched to a gene: 5. CDR3 nucleotide sequence: TGTGCCAGCAGAAGAGACAGGGCCTCTGGGGCCAACGTCCTGACTTTC. It is translated as CASRRDRASGANVLTF.

The CDR3 DNA is TGTGCCAGTCGAATCGACAGGAACACTGAAGCTTTCTTT. This codes for CASRIDRNTEAFF. The J gene is TRBJ1-1, the V gene TRBV2; possible D gene TRBD1, 5 bases. CDR1 and CDR2 (germline): SNHLY, FYNNEI. The CDR3 covers 13 residues. V was pared by 9 bases and J by 1 base, with 12 bases between.

This clone was counted between two and nine times. CDR3 DNA sequence: TGTGCCAGCAGCGTAGGACAGATCAACACTGAAGCTTTCTTT. It yields the protein CASSVGQINTEAFF. The J gene is TRBJ1-1, the V gene TRBV9; D is perhaps TRBD1 (5 bases). With 0 bases removed from V and 2 bases from J, the gap between germline ends came to 8 bases. The CDR3 covers 14 residues. Germline lookup yields CDR1 SGDLS and CDR2 YYNGEE. Full variable domain (remainder filled in from reference TRBV9 and TRBJ1-1): DSGVTQTPKHLITATGQRVTLRCSPRSGDLSVYWYQQSLDQGLQFLIQYYNGEERAKGNILERFSAQQFPDLHSELNLSSLELGDSALYFCASSVGQINTEAFFGQGTRLTVV.

The V gene is TRBV29-1, the J gene TRBJ2-7, with TRBD1 matching over 9 bases. Trimming cost V 6 bases and J 0 bases; bases outside gene matches: 6. CDR3 size: 14 residues. Germline V gene data show CDR1 as SQVTM and CDR2 as ANQGSEA. The CDR3 loop is CSVGKGQGSYEQYF. The CDR3 nucleotides read TGCAGCGTGGGGAAGGGACAGGGCTCCTACGAGCAGTACTTC.

On this clone itself: Other DNA sequences in the sample encode the same CDR3. The rearrangement uses TRBV25-1 and TRBJ1-1; TRBD1 aligns across 9 bases. With 6 bases clipped from V and 1 base from J, the junction kept 3 bases outside the gene matches. Germline V gene lookup returns CDR1 MGHDK and CDR2 SYGVNS. CDR3 length: 14 residues. CDR3 sequence (DNA): TGTGCCAGCAGCGGGACAGGGAAGAACACTGAAGCTTTCTTT. As protein: CASSGTGKNTEAFF.

This chain links TRBV30 with TRBJ2-1; TRBD2 agrees at 8 bases. The germline CDR1 and CDR2 sequences are GTSNPN and SVGIG (reference sequence). The J segment lost 12 bases and the V segment lost 1 base, leaving 5 bases of the junction unmatched. The CDR3 consists of 12 residues. For the CDR3, the DNA is TGTGCCTGGAGTGCCGGGGGGGAGAGGCAGTTCTTC. It specifies CAWSAGGERQFF. Full variable domain (missing parts from reference TRBV30 and TRBJ2-1): SQTIHQWPATLVQPVGSPLSLECTVEGTSNPNLYWYRQAAGRGLQLLFYSVGIGQISSEVPQNLSASRPQDRQFILSSKKLLLSDSGFYLCAWSAGGERQFFGPGTRLTVL.

The chain uses TRBV2 and TRBJ2-7; D uncertain. Germline V gives CDR1 SNHLY, CDR2 FYNNEI. V lost 1 base and J lost 1, with 11 bases in between. This CDR3 region has 15 residues. CDR3 protein: CASSEGVGWSYEQYF. The CDR3 DNA reads TGTGCCAGCAGTGAAGGTGTCGGGTGGTCCTACGAGCAGTACTTC. Full variable domain (rest looked up from reference TRBV2 and TRBJ2-7): EPEVTQTPSHQVTQMGQEVILRCVPISNHLYFYWYRQILGQKVEFLVSFYNNEISEKSEIFDDQFSVERPDGSNFTLKIRSTKLEDSAMYFCASSEGVGWSYEQYFGPGTRLTVT.